This record covers a single TCR beta chain. Peripheral blood and lesional scalp punch biopsies were taken from alopecia areata patients. Sorting of CD4+ and CD8+ T cells was performed on PBMCs. The sample comes from a study of CD8+ T cells in alopecia areata. Study-wide background: Treated patients took oral tofacitinib at 5 to 10 mg twice daily.

The germline V gene has CDR1 KGHSH and CDR2 LQKENI. This CDR3 has 15 amino acids. J gave up 6 bases and V 5 bases, and 9 bases lay outside the gene matches. cDNA serving as the sequencing template came from extracted, reverse transcribed RNA. Data came from immunoSEQ multiplex PCR; TCRdb stores just in-frame clones and leaves some out. The sample records more than 200,000 clones, around two thirds being singletons. This sequence joins TRBV18 and TRBJ1-5; 8 positions match TRBD1. The clonotype originates from a human donor with alopecia areata. This specimen was CD4+ T cells sorted from blood, taken at week 0. In DNA, the CDR3 is TGTGCCAGCTCATCCGACAGGGGCGGGGGTCAGCCCCAGCATTTT. This gives the protein CASSSDRGGGQPQHF.